A selection of T cell receptor beta chains follows, all from one sample in a study of blood T cells in healthy people across ages. TCRdb reanalysed the 5' RACE reads using MiXCR and keeps one entry per CDR3 protein. The profile shows around 1,500,000 distinct CDR3 sequences, 40% to 50% of them singletons. The sequenced material came from blood. These receptors came from a woman aged 18 to 35 in good health. Both conserved end residues are part of each CDR3. A D gene is named only where the DNA matches it firmly.

D gene	V gene	J gene	CDR3 protein
TRBD1	TRBV11-1	TRBJ2-7	CASSLNTGVVYEQYF
TRBD2	TRBV7-2	TRBJ2-5	CASSLDGGRGQETQYF
-	TRBV20-1	TRBJ1-4	CSARGREKLFF
TRBD2	TRBV5-1	TRBJ2-7	CASSTGLAAQGEQYF
TRBD2	TRBV12-5	TRBJ2-1	CASGPPTSGRINEQFF
TRBD2	TRBV20-1	TRBJ2-1	CSARPAGSPDEQFF
-	TRBV10-3	TRBJ2-5	CAIRDQRETQYF
-	TRBV20-1	TRBJ1-6	CSARDSPTGKVNSPLHF
-	TRBV12-3/TRBV12-4	TRBJ2-5	CASRLLAGEQYF
-	TRBV15	TRBJ1-2	CATSRGRSSDYGYTF
-	TRBV12-3/TRBV12-4	TRBJ2-7	CASKAPGDFFGQYF
TRBD2	TRBV5-1	TRBJ2-5	CASSSGGVKETQYF
TRBD1	TRBV24-1	TRBJ1-5	CATSDSPGGQPQHF
-	TRBV12-3/TRBV12-4	TRBJ2-4	CASSLDSGNIQYF
-	TRBV5-1	TRBJ2-7	CASSFTDNYEQYF
-	TRBV5-5	TRBJ2-1	CASSLALGRQFF
-	TRBV20-1	TRBJ2-7	CSARDPNGGRDEQYF
TRBD1	TRBV7-9	TRBJ1-5	CASSTDRGSNQPQHF
TRBD2	TRBV20-1	TRBJ2-5	CSARGVSGGVTRRETQYF
TRBD1	TRBV6-5	-	CASSYSTGARSYEQYF
-	TRBV10-2	TRBJ2-2	CASRAGPGYGELFF
-	TRBV6-6	TRBJ1-4	CASKGAANEKLFF
-	TRBV7-2	TRBJ1-1	CASSGVDRVWETEAFF
-	TRBV20-1	TRBJ2-3	CSARGRLAVTDTQYF
-	TRBV7-9	TRBJ2-7	CASSPRTNYEQYF
TRBD2	TRBV11-2	TRBJ2-5	CASSQLLAGGSETQYF
-	TRBV4-1	TRBJ1-1	CASSQDGPEAFF
TRBD2	TRBV4-2	TRBJ2-1	CASSQRTSGIYEQFF
TRBD1	TRBV11-2	TRBJ2-3	CASSPDRDTDTQYF
-	TRBV9	TRBJ2-5	CASSVGGTQETQYF
-	TRBV20-1	TRBJ1-2	CSASNPYGYTF
TRBD2	TRBV7-2	TRBJ2-1	CASSFRGLAGQNEQFF
-	TRBV25-1	TRBJ1-1	CASTGLMNTEAFF
-	TRBV2	TRBJ1-2	CASGRFYGYTF
-	TRBV29-1	TRBJ1-1	CSVEASRKNTEAFF
-	TRBV27	TRBJ1-1	CASMARGFSLNTEAFF
TRBD2	TRBV10-3	TRBJ2-3	CAISERLAGGNTDTQYF
-	TRBV5-1	TRBJ1-2	CASSARINYGYTF
TRBD2	TRBV6-5	TRBJ2-7	CASSPTGLAGGEQYF
-	TRBV20-1	TRBJ2-1	CSAPPGGYNEQFF
-	TRBV14	TRBJ1-2	CASSLGEWNYGYTF
-	TRBV5-6	TRBJ2-6	CASSLFLPSGANVLTF
TRBD1	TRBV9	-	CASSAGGQYNEQYF
TRBD1	TRBV4-1	TRBJ2-7	CASSQDRGYYEQYF
-	TRBV12-3/TRBV12-4	TRBJ2-3	CASSFSRTEDTQYF